A single sample gave rise to the 18 T cell receptor beta chains below, sequenced in a study of CD8+ T cells in alopecia areata. Specified treatment: oral pan-JAK inhibitor, 5-10 mg twice daily. It was cDNA, reverse transcribed from extracted RNA, that served as the sequencing template. Here immunoSEQ multiplex PCR was the method, and the copy in TCRdb shows in-frame clones only, minus some. The profile shows around 300,000 clones, 60% of them singletons. The sequences come from CD4+ T cells sorted from blood, collected around week 53, from a patient treated with tofacitinib. The receptor set was obtained from a human donor with alopecia areata.

The chain uses TRBV2 and TRBJ1-2; maybe TRBD1 (6 bases). Trimming took 5 bases from V and 6 from J, leaving 13 bases between them. The CDR3 contains 13 residues. CDR1 and CDR2 (germline): SNHLY, FYNNEI. CDR3: CASSRYRENGYTF. CDR3 in DNA: TGTGCCAGCAGTAGATACAGGGAAAATGGCTACACCTTC.

The chain employs TRBV29-1 and TRBJ2-5, with a weak D call TRBD1 (5 bases). Trimming cost V 6 bases and J 4 bases, with 9 bases left between them. Germline V gene data show CDR1 as SQVTM and CDR2 as ANQGSEA. There are 11 residues in the CDR3. The CDR3 coding sequence is TGCAGCGTGGGGCCCGGAGAGACCCAGTACTTC. It codes for CSVGPGETQYF.

Here the CDR3 reads CASSSRQGRWGYTF. For the CDR3, the DNA is TGTGCCAGCAGCTCCCGACAGGGCCGATGGGGCTACACCTTC. This chain joins TRBV7-4 and TRBJ1-2; 7 bases map to TRBD1. This CDR3 contains 14 residues. Per germline, CDR1 SGHVT and CDR2 SQSDAQ. Unmatched junction bases numbered 10, after V lost 4 bases and J lost 8 bases. Combining the CDR3 with reference TRBV7-4 and TRBJ1-2 gives the whole variable domain GAGVSQSPRYKVAKRGRDVALRCDSISGHVTLYWYRQTLGQGSEVLTYSQSDAQRDKSGRPSGRFSAERPERSVSTLKIQRTEQGDSAVYLCASSSRQGRWGYTFGSGTRLTVV.

The chain combines TRBV7-2 with TRBJ2-5; weak D call: TRBD2 (5 bases). This CDR3 has 15 amino acids. Trimming stripped 3 bases from V and 5 bases from J, with 16 bases between. Germline V CDR1 and CDR2: SGHTA, FQGNSA. The CDR3 region is CASSFQGGGGETQYF. The CDR3 nucleotides are TGTGCCAGCAGCTTCCAAGGAGGCGGAGGCGAGACCCAGTACTTC.

This clone was observed a few times. The V and J genes are TRBV11-2 and TRBJ2-7; possibly TRBD2 for D (5 bases). The CDR3 covers 15 residues. Trimming took 5 bases from V and 0 from J, leaving 14 bases between them. CDR1 SGHAT and CDR2 FQNNGV come from the germline V gene. The CDR3: CASSVDSGRSYEQYF. The CDR3 DNA reads as TGTGCCAGCAGCGTGGACTCAGGCCGCTCCTACGAGCAGTACTTC.

The rearrangement uses TRBV5-1 and TRBJ1-2, with D maybe TRBD1 (6 bases). Germline CDR1 and CDR2: SGHRS and YFSETQ. V dropped 7 bases and J dropped 4 bases, with 17 bases sitting between them. This CDR3 has 14 residues. CDR3 loop: CASGLAGQTYGYTF. CDR3 DNA: TGCGCCAGCGGTCTTGCCGGACAGACCTATGGCTACACCTTC.

The chain carries TRBV7-9 and TRBJ1-1; no definite D call. The CDR3 has 14 residues. Germline CDR1 reads SEHNR; CDR2 reads FQNEAQ (reference sequence). Deletions cut 5 bases from V and 1 base from J, with 11 bases between. The CDR3 sequence is CASSQNKGNTEAFF. The CDR3 nucleotides read TGTGCCAGCAGCCAAAATAAGGGGAACACTGAAGCTTTCTTT.

DNA for the CDR3: TGTGCCAGCAGCCCCCGACGGGAGAGCTCCTACGAGCAGTACTTC. Translated: CASSPRRESSYEQYF. This chain links TRBV9 with TRBJ2-7; possibly TRBD2 for D (6 bases). The CDR3 has 15 amino acids. Per the germline V gene, CDR1 is SGDLS and CDR2 is YYNGEE. Trimming took 4 bases from V and 0 from J, leaving 14 bases between them.

The CDR3: CASSQDPFGEQYF. The DNA for the CDR3 is TGCGCCAGCAGCCAAGATCCCTTCGGCGAGCAGTACTTC. This rearrangement joins TRBV4-3 to TRBJ2-7; no clear D. Per the germline V gene, CDR1 is LGHNA and CDR2 is YSLEER. With 0 bases removed from V and 6 bases from J, the gap between germline ends came to 9 bases. The CDR3 sequence is 13 residues long.

This sequence joins TRBV30 and TRBJ2-1, with 12 bases identical to TRBD2. This CDR3 comprises 15 residues. Germline V gene sequence: CDR1 GTSNPN, CDR2 SVGIG (reference sequence). J gave up 2 bases and V 2 bases, and 1 base lay outside the gene matches. CDR3 nucleotide sequence: TGTGCCTGGAGTCGACTAGCGGGGGCCTACAATGAGCAGTTCTTC. This gives the protein CAWSRLAGAYNEQFF.

This clone has a handful of counts. V usage is TRBV27 and J usage is TRBJ2-7; D unresolved. V was trimmed by 6 bases and J by 0 bases, leaving 6 bases between them. The CDR3 loop spans 12 amino acids. The V gene's germline CDR1 is MNHEY and CDR2 SMNVEV (reference sequence). The DNA of the CDR3 is TGTGCCAGCAGCTCGGACTCCTACGAGCAGTACTTC. It specifies CASSSDSYEQYF.

This sequence joins TRBV5-1 and TRBJ2-1, with 7 nucleotides matching TRBD2. J was trimmed by 0 bases and V by 4 bases; bases with no gene match: 7. This CDR3 comprises 16 residues. Germline V gene lookup returns CDR1 SGHRS and CDR2 YFSETQ. Written as DNA, the CDR3 is TGCGCCAGCAGCCGGGGAGGGTCAAGCTCCTACAATGAGCAGTTCTTC. Translated, it gives CASSRGGSSSYNEQFF.

This chain connects TRBV6-5 to TRBJ1-2, with 7 bases aligning to TRBD1. The junction had 4 bases not matched to a gene; V was cut back by 0 bases and J by 0 bases. The CDR3 sequence is 16 residues long. Germline assignment: CDR1 MNHEY and CDR2 SVGAGI. CDR3 residues: CASSYSTTGTNYGYTF. The DNA for the CDR3 is TGTGCCAGCAGTTACTCGACGACAGGGACTAACTATGGCTACACCTTC.

The chain combines TRBV18 with TRBJ1-1; D gene ambiguous. CDR3 length: 13 amino acids. Germline-derived CDR1 and CDR2 are KGHSH and LQKENI. Between the trimmed V and J ends, which lost 5 bases and 7 bases, there was a span of 14 bases. This chain's CDR3 is CASSSRRESEAFF. CDR3 DNA: TGTGCCAGCTCAAGTAGACGGGAGAGTGAAGCTTTCTTT. Full variable domain (remainder filled in from reference TRBV18 and TRBJ1-1): NAGVMQNPRHLVRRRGQEARLRCSPMKGHSHVYWYRQLPEEGLKFMVYLQKENIIDESGMPKERFSAEFPKEGPSILRIQQVVRGDSAAYFCASSSRRESEAFFGQGTRLTVV.

This clone was seen only a few times. The rearrangement joins TRBV10-1 to TRBJ2-2; possibly TRBD1 for D (5 bases). The germline gives CDR1 WNHNN, CDR2 SYGVQD (reference sequence). This CDR3 spans 13 amino acids. V lost 2 bases to trimming and J lost 7 bases, with 8 bases between them. The CDR3 loop reads CASSEQQGGELFF. The CDR3 region has the DNA TGCGCCAGCAGTGAGCAGCAGGGCGGGGAGCTGTTTTTT.

The count of this clone is one. This rearrangement joins TRBV6-6 to TRBJ2-7; D is perhaps TRBD2 (6 bases). The V gene lost 0 bases and the J gene lost 9 bases, with 9 bases spanning the gap. This CDR3 comprises 12 residues. Looked up from germline, CDR1 is MNHNY and CDR2 is SVGAGI (reference sequence). In nucleotides, the CDR3 is TGTGCCAGCAGTTACTCCCTGGGGGGGCAGTACTTC. Its translation is CASSYSLGGQYF.

This clone was counted between two and nine times. This chain connects TRBV7-9 to TRBJ2-7, with D perhaps matching TRBD1 (5 bases). The V end was cut by 5 bases, the J end by 0 bases, with 11 bases between. The CDR3 is made up of 14 amino acids. Germline CDR1 SEHNR, CDR2 FQNEAQ (reference sequence). CDR3 in amino acids: CASSPDTYSYEQYF. The CDR3 DNA sequence: TGTGCCAGCAGCCCGGACACGTACTCCTACGAGCAGTACTTC. The full variable domain, its missing parts supplied by reference TRBV7-9 and TRBJ2-7, is DTGVSQNPRHKITKRGQNVTFRCDPISEHNRLYWYRQTLGQGPEFLTYFQNEAQLEKSRLLSDRFSAERPKGSFSTLEIQRTEQGDSAMYLCASSPDTYSYEQYFGPGTRLTVT.

This clone showed up just a few times. Here the CDR3 reads CASSPRQGRNEKLFF. The CDR3 nucleotides read TGTGCCAGCAGCCCCCGACAGGGTAGGAATGAAAAACTGTTTTTT. The chain is built from TRBV11-2 and TRBJ1-4, with 7 bases matching TRBD1. CDR1 is SGHAT, CDR2 FQNNGV, per germline. CDR3 length: 15 residues. V shed 5 bases and J 5 bases; nucleotides not matched to a gene: 8.